Below are 27 T cell receptor beta chains sequenced from a single sample in a study of blood T cell repertoires in COVID-19 (TCRdb year 2020). The receptor library was made with the immunoSEQ multiplex PCR assay. Not all clones reach the TCRdb copy of this immuneACCESS table, which keeps in-frame sequences only. Checked studies attribute under half of the gap to unresolved V genes and leave the rest unexplained. This sample is represented by just over 300,000 clones; approximately 90% of them were singletons. The ten largest clones add up to around 10% of the sample. The sequencing input was PBMCs or T cells enriched from blood (not recorded which). All receptors come from a young woman who had recovered from COVID-19.

This clone is a singleton in its sample. The chain has TRBV7-6 and TRBJ2-7; TRBD2 matches at 13 bases. With V trimmed by 5 bases and J by 7 bases, 11 bases remained unmatched. This CDR3 comprises 16 residues. Per the germline V gene, CDR1 is SGHVS and CDR2 is FNYEAQ. This CDR3 is CASSTTSGRALREQYF. CDR3 coding DNA: TGTGCCAGCAGCACAACTAGCGGGAGGGCCTTAAGGGAGCAGTACTTC.

Concerning this clone: This same CDR3 is encoded by further DNA sequences in the sample. This sequence joins TRBV20-1 and TRBJ1-2; TRBD1 might be the D (6 bases). This CDR3 is built from 10 residues. With 2 bases removed from V and 8 bases from J, the gap between germline ends came to 6 bases. The germline CDR1 and CDR2 sequences are DFQATT and SNEGSKA (reference sequence). The CDR3 DNA sequence: TGCAGTGCTAGAACAGGGGGCTACACCTTC. Amino acids: CSARTGGYTF.

The chain has TRBV12-3 or TRBV12-4 and TRBJ1-1, with D tentatively TRBD1 (5 bases). The CDR3 sequence is 11 residues long. V was pared by 8 bases and J by 6 bases, with 10 bases between. CDR3 amino acids: CASSGGAEAFF. The CDR3 DNA reads as TGTGCCAGCTCGGGGGGAGCTGAAGCTTTCTTT.

V is TRBV19 and J is TRBJ1-3; 7 bases are shared with TRBD1. The germline V gene encodes CDR1 LNHDA and CDR2 SQIVND (reference sequence). V lost 7 bases and J lost 1; bases outside the gene matches: 4. CDR3 length: 14 residues. The CDR3 coding sequence is TGTGCCAGTATGGAGGGGGCATCTGGAAACACCATATATTTT. Amino acid sequence: CASMEGASGNTIYF.

Turning to this clone: Other DNA variants within this sample encode the same CDR3. This sequence joins TRBV29-1 and TRBJ1-3; TRBD1 matches 8 bases. The CDR3 spans 11 residues. Germline-derived CDR1 and CDR2 are SQVTM and ANQGSEA. The V and J ends lost 6 bases and 7 bases, in that order; junction bases with no gene match: 2. CDR3 bases: TGCAGCGTCGACAGGGGTAACACCATATATTTT. Encoded protein: CSVDRGNTIYF.

V is TRBV6-4 and J is TRBJ1-4; D is perhaps TRBD1 (6 bases). This CDR3 is built from 14 residues. V shed 7 bases and J shed 7 bases, with 16 bases lying between them. Germline CDR1 is MRHNA and CDR2 is SNTAGT. The CDR3 nucleotides are TGTGCCAGCAAAAATGCCGGGACAACTGAAAAACTGTTTTTT. Its translation: CASKNAGTTEKLFF.

The CDR3 loop is CASSLTLGTDHTDTQYF. CDR3 nucleotide sequence: TGTGCCAGCAGCTTAACGCTTGGGACAGACCACACAGATACGCAGTATTTT. The J gene is TRBJ2-3, the V gene TRBV7-3, with 7 bases aligning to TRBD1. Trimming cost V 0 bases and J 2 bases; bases outside gene matches: 8. Germline lookup yields CDR1 SGHTA and CDR2 FQGTGA. The CDR3 sequence is 17 residues long.

The chain recombines TRBV11-1 with TRBJ2-5; D perhaps matches TRBD1 (5 bases). CDR1 is SGHAT, CDR2 FQDESV, per germline (reference sequence). Between the trimmed V and J ends, which lost 3 bases and 4 bases, there was a span of 12 bases. CDR3 length equals 14 residues. The DNA for the CDR3 is TGTGCCAGCAGCTTCACGACAGAGACAGAGACCCAGTACTTC. It is translated as CASSFTTETETQYF.

The chain employs TRBV19 and TRBJ1-1; a weak D match, TRBD1 (5 bases). Germline CDR1 is LNHDA and CDR2 is SQIVND (reference sequence). V was trimmed by 6 bases and J by 5 bases, leaving 13 bases between them. The CDR3 has 13 amino acids. CDR3 in DNA: TGTGCCAGTAGCCTAGGGGATGGTACTGAAGCTTTCTTT. This codes for CASSLGDGTEAFF. Using reference TRBV19 and TRBJ1-1 for the parts outside the CDR3, the full variable domain is DGGITQSPKYLFRKEGQNVTLSCEQNLNHDAMYWYRQDPGQGLRLIYYSQIVNDFQKGDIAEGYSVSREKKESFPLTVTSAQKNPTAFYLCASSLGDGTEAFFGQGTRLTVV.

The chain is built from TRBV6-1 and TRBJ1-1, with D perhaps matching TRBD1 (6 bases). The V end was cut by 4 bases, the J end by 0 bases, with 18 bases between. CDR3 length equals 17 residues. Germline CDR1 reads MNHNS; CDR2 reads SASEGT. The CDR3 reads CASSVQGERPLNTEAFF. In DNA, the CDR3 is TGTGCCAGCAGTGTACAGGGCGAGCGACCCTTGAACACTGAAGCTTTCTTT.

This chain uses TRBV7-2 with TRBJ1-2; D not resolved. Germline values: CDR1 SGHTA, CDR2 FQGNSA. Trimming took off 1 base at V and 6 bases at J, with 9 bases between the two ends. CDR3 size: 13 residues. The CDR3 DNA reads TGTGCCAGCAGCTTAGGCACAGTAGATGGCTACACCTTC. Protein: CASSLGTVDGYTF.

This sequence joins TRBV6-2 or TRBV6-3 and TRBJ1-6; unclear D gene. Trimming took 5 bases from V and 12 from J, leaving 11 bases between them. Germline CDR1 MNHEY, CDR2 SVGEGT. The CDR3 sequence is 12 residues long. This CDR3 reads CASSTAGLPLHF. CDR3 bases: TGTGCCAGCAGTACTGCAGGTTTACCCCTCCACTTT.

V gene TRBV29-1 combines with J gene TRBJ2-5; possibly TRBD1 for D (6 bases). The CDR3 sequence is 13 residues long. V lost 6 bases to trimming and J lost 2 bases, with 13 bases between them. Looked up from germline, CDR1 is SQVTM and CDR2 is ANQGSEA. The CDR3 DNA sequence: TGCAGCGTCTTCCGGGACACACAAGAGACCCAGTACTTC. This translates into CSVFRDTQETQYF.

The chain recombines TRBV5-1 with TRBJ2-7; 16 bases map to TRBD2. Germline CDR1 SGHRS, CDR2 YFSETQ. The J segment lost 0 bases and the V segment lost 4 bases, leaving 7 bases of the junction unmatched. The CDR3 extends over 18 amino acids. In nucleotides, the CDR3 is TGCGCCAGCAGCACGGGACTAGCGGGAGGGCCAAACTCCTACGAGCAGTACTTC. This sequence encodes CASSTGLAGGPNSYEQYF.

This sequence joins TRBV6-2 or TRBV6-3 and TRBJ2-7; D is unresolved. Germline V gene sequence: CDR1 MNHEY, CDR2 SVGEGT. V was pared by 2 bases and J by 3 bases, with 11 bases between. This CDR3 is built from 14 residues. The chain's CDR3 is CASSYTSSGYEQYF. As DNA, the CDR3 is TGTGCCAGCAGTTACACGAGCTCCGGCTACGAGCAGTACTTC.

The genes are TRBV25-1 and TRBJ1-1; tentative D call: TRBD1 (5 bases). The CDR3 is 13 residues long. Germline CDR1 reads MGHDK; CDR2 reads SYGVNS. Deletions cut 5 bases from V and 4 bases from J, with 11 bases between. The CDR3 bases are TGTGCCAGCAGTCGGGACGGGGGCACTGAAGCTTTCTTT. Its translation: CASSRDGGTEAFF. Full variable domain (rest looked up from reference TRBV25-1 and TRBJ1-1): EADIYQTPRYLVIGTGKKITLECSQTMGHDKMYWYQQDPGMELHLIHYSYGVNSTEKGDLSSESTVSRIRTEHFPLTLESARPSHTSQYLCASSRDGGTEAFFGQGTRLTVV.

The chain carries TRBV2 and TRBJ1-2, with 7 bases identical to TRBD1. The germline gives CDR1 SNHLY, CDR2 FYNNEI. The ends lost 5 bases at V and 4 bases at J; junction bases unmatched: 7. CDR3 length equals 14 residues. The chain's CDR3 is CASSPQAGGYGYTF. The CDR3 coding sequence is TGTGCCAGCAGTCCCCAGGCAGGGGGCTATGGCTACACCTTC. The full variable domain, completed using reference TRBV2 and TRBJ1-2, is EPEVTQTPSHQVTQMGQEVILRCVPISNHLYFYWYRQILGQKVEFLVSFYNNEISEKSEIFDDQFSVERPDGSNFTLKIRSTKLEDSAMYFCASSPQAGGYGYTFGSGTRLTVV.

This clone was picked up one time. This chain uses TRBV28 with TRBJ2-7, with D maybe TRBD2 (6 bases). The CDR3 is 17 amino acids. The V gene lost 2 bases and the J gene lost 2 bases, with 19 bases spanning the gap. CDR1 and CDR2 from the germline V gene are MDHEN and SYDVKM. CDR3: CASSLMFGSGSTYEQYF. CDR3 nucleotides: TGTGCCAGCAGTTTAATGTTCGGGTCCGGGAGCACCTACGAGCAGTACTTC.

The chain links TRBV6-2 or TRBV6-3 to TRBJ1-6; possibly TRBD1 for D (6 bases). V was shortened by 2 bases and J by 0 bases, with 14 bases between the two germline ends. The CDR3 has 18 residues. Germline-derived CDR1 and CDR2 are MNHEY and SVGEGT. CDR3 nucleotides: TGTGCCAGCAGTTACACCAGGGGAACGAGCTCCTATAATTCACCCCTCCACTTT. Its translation is CASSYTRGTSSYNSPLHF.

This chain links TRBV6-1 with TRBJ1-1; possibly TRBD1 for D (5 bases). There are 13 residues in the CDR3. The germline CDR1 and CDR2 sequences are MNHNS and SASEGT. V lost 2 bases to trimming and J lost 10 bases, with 14 bases between them. DNA of the CDR3: TGTGCCAGCAGTGAATGGGGCAGGGTTGGAGCTTTCTTT. Amino acids: CASSEWGRVGAFF.

The chain couples TRBV19 to TRBJ2-7, with TRBD1 identical over 8 bases. The CDR3 is 14 residues long. Per the germline V gene, CDR1 is LNHDA and CDR2 is SQIVND (reference sequence). Trimming at V came to 5 bases and at J to 5 bases, leaving 8 bases not matched to a gene. CDR3 in DNA: TGTGCCAGTAGTTTAAGACAGGGGTGGAACGAGCAGTACTTC. This encodes CASSLRQGWNEQYF.

The rearrangement uses TRBV7-9 and TRBJ2-2; D possibly corresponds to TRBD1 (5 bases). From germline, CDR1 is SEHNR and CDR2 FQNEAQ (reference sequence). Trimming left V 0 bases short and J 3 bases short, with 20 bases between. The CDR3 loop spans 19 amino acids. CDR3 DNA sequence: TGTGCCAGCAGCTTAGCGTCGGTGGGGCAGGGCGTGTACACCGGGGAGCTGTTTTTT. It codes for CASSLASVGQGVYTGELFF.

V is TRBV4-3 and J is TRBJ1-2; D is unresolved. The CDR3 runs to 14 residues. The germline V gene has CDR1 LGHNA and CDR2 YSLEER. Trimming stripped 0 bases from V and 2 bases from J, with 7 bases between. For the CDR3, the DNA is TGCGCCAGCAGCCAAGATCGGAGGAACTATGGCTACACCTTC. Encoded protein: CASSQDRRNYGYTF.

The rearrangement uses TRBV4-2 and TRBJ2-1; 9 nucleotides line up with TRBD2. With V trimmed by 5 bases and J by 7 bases, 6 bases remained unmatched. CDR3 size: 14 residues. Per germline, CDR1 LGHNA and CDR2 YNFKEQ. This CDR3 reads CASSSGGRGNEQFF. CDR3 in DNA: TGTGCCAGCAGCAGCGGGGGGCGGGGGAATGAGCAGTTCTTC.

The chain links TRBV5-4 to TRBJ2-1, with 8 bases fitting TRBD2. CDR3 length: 16 amino acids. Germline V gene lookup returns CDR1 SGHNT and CDR2 YYREEE (reference sequence). V was pared by 4 bases and J by 6 bases, with 12 bases of the junction left unmatched. CDR3: CASSLSLGRAINEQFF. The DNA of the CDR3 is TGTGCCAGCAGCCTTTCCCTCGGGAGGGCCATCAATGAGCAGTTCTTC.

The V and J genes are TRBV28 and TRBJ1-5, with D unclear. From germline, CDR1 is MDHEN and CDR2 SYDVKM. V lost 2 bases to trimming and J lost 0 bases, with 11 bases between them. CDR3 length equals 16 residues. CDR3 protein: CASSLNPVNSNQPQHF. The CDR3 nucleotides are TGTGCCAGCAGTTTAAACCCGGTTAATAGCAATCAGCCCCAGCATTTT.

The chain links TRBV6-5 to TRBJ2-5, with TRBD1 identical over 8 bases. The junction had 12 bases not matched to a gene; V was cut back by 8 bases and J by 4 bases. This CDR3 has 15 amino acids. CDR1 and CDR2 from the germline V gene are MNHEY and SVGAGI. CDR3 DNA: TGTGCCAGCCTCACTCGACAGGGGTACGGAGAGACCCAGTACTTC. This gives the protein CASLTRQGYGETQYF.